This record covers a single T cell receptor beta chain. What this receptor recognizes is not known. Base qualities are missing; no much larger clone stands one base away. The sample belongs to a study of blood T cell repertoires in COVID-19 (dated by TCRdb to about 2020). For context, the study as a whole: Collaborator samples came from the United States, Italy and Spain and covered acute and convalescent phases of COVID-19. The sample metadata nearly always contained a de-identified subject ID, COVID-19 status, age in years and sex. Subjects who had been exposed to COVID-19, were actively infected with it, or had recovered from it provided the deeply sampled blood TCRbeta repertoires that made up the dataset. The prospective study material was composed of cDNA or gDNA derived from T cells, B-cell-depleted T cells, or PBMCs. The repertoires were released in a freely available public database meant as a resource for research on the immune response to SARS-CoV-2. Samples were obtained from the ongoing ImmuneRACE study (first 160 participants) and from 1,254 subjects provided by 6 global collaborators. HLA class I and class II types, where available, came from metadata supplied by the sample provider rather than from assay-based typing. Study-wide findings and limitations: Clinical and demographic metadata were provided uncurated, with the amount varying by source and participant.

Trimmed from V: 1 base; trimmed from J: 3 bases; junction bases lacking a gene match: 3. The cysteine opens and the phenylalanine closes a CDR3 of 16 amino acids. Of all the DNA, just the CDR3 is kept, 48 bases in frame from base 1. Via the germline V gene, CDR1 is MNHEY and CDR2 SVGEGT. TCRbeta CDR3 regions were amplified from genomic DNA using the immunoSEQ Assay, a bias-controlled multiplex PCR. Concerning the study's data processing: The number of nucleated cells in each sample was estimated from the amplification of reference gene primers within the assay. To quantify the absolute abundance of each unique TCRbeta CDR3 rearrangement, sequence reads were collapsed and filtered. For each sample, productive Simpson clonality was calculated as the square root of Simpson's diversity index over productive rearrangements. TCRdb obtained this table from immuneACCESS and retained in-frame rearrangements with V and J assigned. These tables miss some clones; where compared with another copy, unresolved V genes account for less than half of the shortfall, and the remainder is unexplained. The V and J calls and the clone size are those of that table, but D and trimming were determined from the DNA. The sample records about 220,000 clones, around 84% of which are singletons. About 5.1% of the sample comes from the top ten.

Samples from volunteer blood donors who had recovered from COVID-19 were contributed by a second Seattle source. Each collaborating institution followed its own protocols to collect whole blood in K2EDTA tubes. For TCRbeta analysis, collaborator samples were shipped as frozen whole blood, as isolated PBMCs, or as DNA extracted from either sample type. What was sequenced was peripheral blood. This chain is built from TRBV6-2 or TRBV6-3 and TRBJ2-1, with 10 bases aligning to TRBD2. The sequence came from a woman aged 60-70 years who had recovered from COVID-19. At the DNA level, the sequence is TGTGCCAGCAGTTACTTAGCGGGGGGCCTCTACAATGAGCAGTTCTTC. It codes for CASSYLAGGLYNEQFF.